Included here is one TCR beta chain sequence, with context. Study processing details: Reference gene primers were amplified, and this amplification served to estimate nucleated cell counts. The table came from immunoSEQ multiplex PCR; TCRdb's copy has only in-frame clones and leaves some out. That table is the source of V, J and clone size, and D and trimming were worked out from the DNA. This sample has some 16,000 clones; roughly four fifths occur once, and the top ten carry over 20%. The source of the sample is a study of blood T cell repertoires in COVID-19. At the level of the study: Samples representing acute and convalescent COVID-19 were sourced from the United States, Italy and Spain. PBMCs, B-cell-depleted T cells, or T cells provided the cDNA or gDNA that made up the material.

The CDR3 runs to 17 residues. Germline V gene data show CDR1 as MNHNS and CDR2 as SASEGT. J gave up 4 bases and V 1 base, and 6 bases lay outside the gene matches. This clonotype was sampled from a man at least 80 years old with active COVID-19. Sequencing was done on a sample of peripheral blood. The V call is TRBV6-1, the J call TRBJ2-5; 13 bases are a match to TRBD2. DNA of the CDR3: TGTGCCAGCAGTGAAGGGACTAGCGGGAGTAAGAGAGAGACCCAGTACTTC. As protein: CASSEGTSGSKRETQYF.